The 2 T cell receptor beta chains listed next were all sequenced from one sample in a study of T cell changes during pregnancy in multiple sclerosis. Profiling relied on immunoSEQ multiplex PCR, and the TCRdb table lists in-frame clones only, not all of them. The sample records 37,000 or so clones, 89% being singletons. The specimen was CD4+ T cells from peripheral blood mononuclear cells, collected in the first trimester of pregnancy. The receptors originated from a female donor with multiple sclerosis, enrolled in a pregnancy study.

The chain employs TRBV18 and TRBJ2-1; 7 nucleotides match TRBD1. There are 15 residues in the CDR3. Germline trimming cut 2 bases from V and 4 bases from J; bases unmatched to any gene: 5. Per the germline V gene, CDR1 is KGHSH and CDR2 is LQKENI. The CDR3 loop reads CASSPGQGVYNEQFF. In nucleotides, the CDR3 is TGTGCCAGCTCACCAGGCCAGGGGGTTTACAATGAGCAGTTCTTC. The full variable domain, in which reference TRBV18 and TRBJ2-1 provide the parts outside the CDR3, is NAGVMQNPRHLVRRRGQEARLRCSPMKGHSHVYWYRQLPEEGLKFMVYLQKENIIDESGMPKERFSAEFPKEGPSILRIQQVVRGDSAAYFCASSPGQGVYNEQFFGPGTRLTVL.

Only one count was recorded for this clone. The chain employs TRBV28 and TRBJ2-1, with D possibly TRBD1 on 5 matching bases. CDR3 length: 12 amino acids. V dropped 5 bases and J dropped 8 bases, with 10 bases sitting between them. Per germline, CDR1 MDHEN and CDR2 SYDVKM. The CDR3: CASSNRGHEQFF. CDR3 coding DNA: TGTGCCAGCAGTAATAGGGGTCATGAGCAGTTCTTC.